What follows are 10 T cell receptor beta chains derived from one specimen sequenced in a study of graft-versus-host responses after intestinal transplantation. Antigen specificity for these receptors is unknown. TCRdb's copy holds only in-frame clones and misses some; the assay was immunoSEQ multiplex PCR. The sample records more than 90,000 clones, about 93% being singletons. Source: unstimulated CD8+ T cells sorted from spleen or lymph node cells, taken before intestinal transplant. The receptors here all came from a human donor who received an intestinal transplant.

The genes are TRBV28 and TRBJ1-2; maybe TRBD1 (5 bases). The CDR3 is 13 amino acids. The ends were cut back, 3 bases at V and 8 bases at J, with 13 bases in the middle. In germline, CDR1 is MDHEN, CDR2 SYDVKM. CDR3 residues: CASSLVRAQGYTF. DNA of the CDR3: TGTGCCAGCAGTTTGGTCAGGGCTCAGGGCTACACCTTC.

This rearrangement joins TRBV27 to TRBJ1-1, with D perhaps TRBD1 (6 bases). There are 14 residues in the CDR3. The V gene's germline CDR1 is MNHEY and CDR2 SMNVEV (reference sequence). Between the trimmed V and J ends, which lost 5 bases and 3 bases, there was a span of 13 bases. The CDR3 nucleotides are TGTGCCAGCAGTAACAGGGTGTTGGACACTGAAGCTTTCTTT. It translates to CASSNRVLDTEAFF.

Written as DNA, the CDR3 is TGTGCCAGCAGCCAAGAGAGGCTAGAAGAGACCCAGTACTTC. Translated, it gives CASSQERLEETQYF. The V gene is TRBV4-2, the J gene TRBJ2-5; D ambiguous. The CDR3 spans 14 residues. Trimming left V 0 bases short and J 3 bases short, with 8 bases between. Germline CDR1 reads LGHNA; CDR2 reads YNFKEQ.

The chain has TRBV4-1 and TRBJ2-3; 9 bases fit TRBD2. V shed 0 bases and J 4 bases; nucleotides not matched to a gene: 5. Germline CDR1 is MGHRA and CDR2 is YSYEKL. CDR3 length: 16 amino acids. The CDR3 loop is CASSQDRGTSPDTQYF. CDR3 DNA: TGCGCCAGCAGCCAAGATCGCGGGACTAGCCCAGATACGCAGTATTTT.

The V gene is TRBV7-9, the J gene TRBJ2-7; the match to TRBD2 covers 9 bases. The CDR3 consists of 16 residues. CDR1 and CDR2 from the germline V gene are SEHNR and FQNEAQ (reference sequence). V lost 2 bases to trimming and J lost 2 bases; unmatched junction nucleotides: 7. The chain's CDR3 is CASSLSSGTRAYEQYF. CDR3 coding DNA: TGTGCCAGCAGCTTATCTAGCGGGACGAGGGCCTACGAGCAGTACTTC.

The chain employs TRBV7-9 and TRBJ2-1; no firm D call. Per the germline V gene, CDR1 is SEHNR and CDR2 is FQNEAQ (reference sequence). V was trimmed by 1 base and J by 3 bases, leaving 22 bases between them. The CDR3 has 19 residues. Written as DNA, the CDR3 is TGTGCCAGCAGCTTAGAACTAACGACTTCAGCTAGATACTACAATGAGCAGTTCTTC. This gives the protein CASSLELTTSARYYNEQFF.

This chain joins TRBV6-5 and TRBJ2-7; 7 nucleotides agree with TRBD1. V was pared by 5 bases and J by 1 base, with 5 bases of the junction left unmatched. Looked up from germline, CDR1 is MNHEY and CDR2 is SVGAGI. The CDR3 covers 14 residues. The CDR3 is CASSRDRVSYEQYF. In DNA form, the CDR3 reads TGTGCCAGCAGTAGAGACAGGGTGTCCTACGAGCAGTACTTC.

V and J are TRBV27 and TRBJ2-7, with TRBD2 matching over 7 bases. After removal of 5 bases from V and 0 bases from J, the junction contained 10 bases not matched to a gene. Germline V gene data show CDR1 as MNHEY and CDR2 as SMNVEV (reference sequence). CDR3 length: 16 residues. The CDR3 sequence is CASSTTSGAISYEQYF. DNA for the CDR3: TGTGCCAGCAGTACAACGAGCGGGGCCATCTCCTACGAGCAGTACTTC.

DNA of the CDR3: TGCGCCAGCAGCTTGGGGCAGGGCATAGGCGGCTACACCTTC. It is translated as CASSLGQGIGGYTF. This chain connects TRBV5-1 to TRBJ1-2; TRBD1 might be the D (5 bases). The CDR3 runs to 14 residues. CDR1 is SGHRS, CDR2 YFSETQ, per germline. Trimming left V 0 bases short and J 8 bases short, with 14 bases between.

The chain employs TRBV10-3 and TRBJ2-7, with 7 bases fitting TRBD1. V shed 2 bases, J shed 4 bases, and the junction held 5 bases outside the gene matches. The CDR3 sequence is 14 residues long. Germline values: CDR1 ENHRY, CDR2 SYGVKD. CDR3 region: CAISEIGTDYEQYF. The CDR3 coding sequence is TGTGCCATCAGTGAGATCGGGACAGATTACGAGCAGTACTTC.